The 4 T cell receptor beta chains listed next were all sequenced from one sample in a study of T cells in narcolepsy. The repertoire was sequenced with immunoSEQ multiplex PCR; TCRdb's copy has only in-frame clones and lacks some. The sample lists tens of thousands of clones, around 80% occurring once. Sequenced: CD45RA- memory CD4+ T cells from PBMCs. The source is a human donor with narcolepsy.

The gene calls are TRBV9 and TRBJ2-3; 9 nucleotides match TRBD2. The V and J ends lost 0 bases and 3 bases, in that order; junction bases with no gene match: 5. CDR1 and CDR2 (germline): SGDLS, YYNGEE. This CDR3 is built from 16 residues. DNA of the CDR3: TGTGCCAGCAGCGTAGCGGCGGGGGGGCCGACAGATACGCAGTATTTT. It yields the protein CASSVAAGGPTDTQYF.

This clone has just one count. The genes are TRBV6-5 and TRBJ1-2, with D unresolved. Trimming stripped 3 bases from V and 2 bases from J, with 10 bases between. CDR1 is MNHEY, CDR2 SVGAGI, per germline. The CDR3 sequence is 14 residues long. CDR3 bases: TGTGCCAGCAGTTATATTCGGGAAAACTATGGCTACACCTTC. Protein sequence: CASSYIRENYGYTF.

This chain joins TRBV4-3 and TRBJ2-5; D is perhaps TRBD1 (6 bases). V was pared by 1 base and J by 2 bases, with 17 bases between. Germline V gene sequence: CDR1 LGHNA, CDR2 YSLEER. The CDR3 runs 17 residues. The CDR3 protein is CASSQGITGTTQETQYF. CDR3 DNA sequence: TGCGCCAGCAGCCAAGGAATTACCGGGACAACACAAGAGACCCAGTACTTC.

The chain has TRBV29-1 and TRBJ1-1, with TRBD1 identical over 11 bases. The CDR3 is made up of 14 amino acids. Losses at the gene ends were 5 bases for V and 1 base for J; bases not matched to a gene: 3. From germline, CDR1 is SQVTM and CDR2 ANQGSEA. The CDR3 region is CSVRDRGGNTEAFF. CDR3 DNA sequence: TGCAGCGTTCGGGACAGGGGGGGGAACACTGAAGCTTTCTTT.